This TCR beta chain came from a study of long-term antiretroviral therapy in people with HIV. A v3.0 immunoSEQ assay was performed at survey level. Method: immunoSEQ multiplex PCR; TCRdb's copy keeps in-frame clones and lacks some. The sample holds 30,000 to 40,000 clones, around 74% seen once. The CDR3 runs 12 residues. Germline-derived CDR1 and CDR2 are SGHTA and FQGNSA. Deletions cut 0 bases from V and 7 bases from J, with 7 bases between. Sequenced here: unsorted PBMCs, sampled 3 years after starting antiretroviral therapy. This clonotype was sampled from a man aged 50-59 years with HIV. The genes are TRBV7-2 and TRBJ2-7; either TRBD1 or TRBD2 may supply D (5 bases each). CDR3 nucleotide sequence: TGTGCCAGCAGCTTAGCGGGGGTTGAGCAGTACTTC. This gives the protein CASSLAGVEQYF.